This TCR beta chain was identified in a study of blood T cell repertoires in COVID-19. The CDR3 extends over 15 amino acids. V was shortened by 3 bases and J by 5 bases, with 14 bases between the two germline ends. Germline values: CDR1 LNHDA, CDR2 SQIVND (reference sequence). In the original processing: Reference gene primer amplification gave nucleated cell count estimates. Assay used: immunoSEQ multiplex PCR; TCRdb lists only in-frame clones, some missing. The DNA gave D and trimming, while V, J and clone size come from that table. The sample has under 110,000 clones; 75% to 90% are singletons. The chain employs TRBV19 and TRBJ1-5; D call uncertain. This sequence was found in a woman in her 70s with active or convalescent COVID-19. The sequencing input was peripheral blood. The DNA for the CDR3 is TGTGCCAGTAGTATCGATCCGGGATCATATCAGCCCCAGCATTTT. Translation: CASSIDPGSYQPQHF.